This TCR beta chain was recorded in a study of human T cells and chemical hapten exposure. As for the study in general: Variation in per-sample TCR yields came mainly from small pooled library volume differences.

Time point in this sample: pre-sensitization, week 0. The treatment was: therapeutic diphenylcyclopropenone sensitization with weekly scalp DPC. Study results and limitations: It was expanded TCRs that formed significantly more large CDR3 similarity clusters than controls did.

The J segment lost 5 bases and the V segment lost 4 bases, leaving 5 bases of the junction unmatched. CDR1 is MNHEY and CDR2 is SVGEGT in the germline V gene. This CDR3 is 15 amino acids long. Via MiXCR, TCRdb re-called the RACE reads, giving one row per CDR3 protein. The repertoire holds about 380,000 distinct CDR3 sequences, with roughly 4.6% as singletons. This clonotype appeared many times. Its target is unknown. The sample consisted of whole blood, taken in connection with sensitization to the hapten diphenylcyclopropenone (DPC). The chain joins TRBV6-2 or TRBV6-3 to TRBJ2-1; 10 bases agree with TRBD2. The receptor comes from a woman aged 45-65 years with alopecia areata. Some clones in this sample may be carry-over from other donors' samples. The CDR3 region is CASSSGLASHNEQFF. The DNA for the CDR3 is TGTGCCAGCAGTTCGGGACTAGCGTCCCACAATGAGCAGTTCTTC.